The 16 T cell receptor beta chains below were found in one sample sequenced in a study of regulatory and conventional T cells in RAG deficiency. The sorted regulatory T cells were CD4+, CD25-high and CD127-low, with genomic DNA sequenced. Using immunoSEQ multiplex PCR, the repertoire was profiled, and TCRdb retains in-frame clones only, with some absent. The sample shows under 15,000 clones, roughly 95% of them seen only once. The same specimen was also included in a second study, on regulatory T cells. That source adds: Amplification used 52 TRBV primers and 13 TRBJ primers.

Sequenced sample: CD127- CD25+ CD4+ Tregs sorted from blood. Every receptor here comes from a human donor in good health.

The genes are TRBV21-1 and TRBJ2-3; the tabulated D call, TRBD1, remains unverified against the DNA. TRBV21-1 has pseudogene status. This CDR3 is 16 amino acids long. The CDR3 here is CASIRQGPNSTDTQYF. Written as DNA, the CDR3 is TGTGCCAGCATCCGACAGGGGCCCAATAGCACAGATACGCAGTATTTT.

This sequence joins TRBV5-1 and TRBJ2-3; weak D call: TRBD2 (7 bases). V shed 2 bases and J shed 2 bases, with 12 bases lying between them. Germline CDR1 reads SGHRS; CDR2 reads YFSETQ. This CDR3 has 15 residues. The CDR3 nucleotides are TGCGCCAGCAGCTTAGGGGGGGGCCTCACAGATACGCAGTATTTT. This encodes CASSLGGGLTDTQYF.

The rearrangement links TRBV5-1 to TRBJ1-2, with a tentative D call TRBD1 (6 bases). Germline CDR1 reads SGHRS; CDR2 reads YFSETQ. V lost 4 bases and J 2 bases, leaving 12 bases between the germline ends. The CDR3 extends over 14 amino acids. The chain's CDR3 is CASSAGTSNYGYTF. In DNA, the CDR3 is TGCGCCAGCAGCGCCGGGACATCAAACTATGGCTACACCTTC. Using reference TRBV5-1 and TRBJ1-2 for the parts outside the CDR3, the full variable domain is KAGVTQTPRYLIKTRGQQVTLSCSPISGHRSVSWYQQTPGQGLQFLFEYFSETQRNKGNFPGRFSGRQFSNSRSEMNVSTLELGDSALYLCASSAGTSNYGYTFGSGTRLTVV.

About this clone: One junction end disagrees with the germline gene, perhaps due to a read error. This chain uses TRBV5-6 with TRBJ2-7; D not resolved. The CDR3 contains 13 residues. Germline V lookup: CDR1 SGHDT, CDR2 YYEEEE. This CDR3 is CAGSLLVEYEQYF. DNA for the CDR3: TGTGCCGGCAGCTTGCTAGTTGAGTACGAGCAGTACTTC.

About this clone itself: This same CDR3 is encoded by further DNA sequences in the sample. The chain has TRBV19 and TRBJ1-2, with 7 bases fitting TRBD1. CDR1 is LNHDA and CDR2 is SQIVND in the germline V gene (reference sequence). The CDR3 runs to 12 residues. The ends lost 8 bases at V and 0 bases at J; junction bases unmatched: 0. The CDR3 reads CASQGANYGYTF. The DNA for the CDR3 is TGTGCCAGTCAGGGGGCTAACTATGGCTACACCTTC.

This clone was seen once. The chain is built from TRBV4-1 and TRBJ1-4; 8 bases agree with TRBD1. This CDR3 region has 15 residues. Germline V gene lookup returns CDR1 MGHRA and CDR2 YSYEKL. J was trimmed by 2 bases and V by 2 bases; bases with no gene match: 1. This CDR3 reads CASSQTGGTNEKLFF. CDR3 in DNA: TGCGCCAGCAGCCAAACAGGGGGGACTAATGAAAAACTGTTTTTT.

The V gene is TRBV4-1, the J gene TRBJ2-1; 7 bases line up with TRBD1. Trimming removed 5 bases from V and 4 bases from J; junction bases left unmatched: 8. The CDR3 length is 15 residues. Germline V gene data show CDR1 as MGHRA and CDR2 as YSYEKL. The CDR3 sequence is CASSNRDRLYNEQFF. DNA for the CDR3: TGCGCCAGCAGCAACCGGGACAGACTATACAATGAGCAGTTCTTC.

The chain carries TRBV7-2 and TRBJ2-3; TRBD2 matches 7 bases. From germline, CDR1 is SGHTA and CDR2 FQGNSA. CDR3 length: 14 amino acids. The ends lost 6 bases at V and 4 bases at J; junction bases unmatched: 7. Written as DNA, the CDR3 is TGTGCCAGCAGAAAGACTAGCAATTCAGATACGCAGTATTTT. Its protein is CASRKTSNSDTQYF.

The chain combines TRBV30 with TRBJ1-5; 8 bases align to TRBD1. V shed 0 bases and J 6 bases; nucleotides not matched to a gene: 7. CDR1 is GTSNPN, CDR2 SVGIG, per germline (reference sequence). The length of the CDR3 is 15 residues. The CDR3 region is CAWSVSRGRGQPQHF. As DNA, the CDR3 is TGTGCCTGGAGTGTCTCCAGGGGGCGAGGTCAGCCCCAGCATTTT.

V gene TRBV25-1 combines with J gene TRBJ2-5; 13 bases line up with TRBD2. Unmatched junction bases numbered 4, after V lost 2 bases and J lost 4 bases. CDR1 is MGHDK, CDR2 SYGVNS, per germline. The CDR3 runs 16 residues. This chain's CDR3 is CASSELLAGGPETQYF. CDR3 nucleotide sequence: TGTGCCAGCAGTGAACTACTAGCGGGGGGGCCAGAGACCCAGTACTTC. The variable domain in full, completed from reference TRBV25-1 and TRBJ2-5, reads EADIYQTPRYLVIGTGKKITLECSQTMGHDKMYWYQQDPGMELHLIHYSYGVNSTEKGDLSSESTVSRIRTEHFPLTLESARPSHTSQYLCASSELLAGGPETQYFGPGTRLLVL.

The V and J genes are TRBV5-6 and TRBJ2-1, with 11 bases fitting TRBD2. Looked up from germline, CDR1 is SGHDT and CDR2 is YYEEEE. This CDR3 is 15 amino acids long. Germline trimming cut 2 bases from V and 10 bases from J; bases unmatched to any gene: 8. Written as DNA, the CDR3 is TGTGCCAGCAGCTTAGTTTTAGCGGGGGGGCTAGAGCAGTTCTTC. This encodes CASSLVLAGGLEQFF.

The V call is TRBV10-2, the J call TRBJ2-7; 10 bases are a match to TRBD1. The V and J ends lost 10 bases and 6 bases, in that order; junction bases with no gene match: 21. In germline, CDR1 is WSHSY, CDR2 SAAADI. This CDR3 is 17 amino acids long. Written as DNA, the CDR3 is TGCGCCACCAGCGATCGAGGATGGACAGGGGGTGGCTCCGAGCAGTACTTC. It is translated as CATSDRGWTGGGSEQYF.

V gene TRBV4-1 combines with J gene TRBJ2-3, with TRBD2 matching over 9 bases. Germline CDR1 is MGHRA and CDR2 is YSYEKL. The CDR3 spans 17 residues. Trimming cost V 0 bases and J 5 bases; bases outside gene matches: 9. The CDR3 DNA follows: TGCGCCAGCAGCCAAGAGGGGAGCGGGGGGCCGGGAGATACGCAGTATTTT. As protein: CASSQEGSGGPGDTQYF.

This chain links TRBV2 with TRBJ1-5, with D unresolved. CDR1 is SNHLY, CDR2 FYNNEI, per germline. The CDR3 runs 11 residues. The ends were cut back, 6 bases at V and 11 bases at J, with 11 bases in the middle. The CDR3 DNA is TGTGCCAGCAGCCTGACCGGGGCCCAGCATTTT. Translation: CASSLTGAQHF.

This chain links TRBV5-1 with TRBJ2-5; D is ambiguous. Trimming removed 2 bases from V and 3 bases from J, with 5 bases in between. CDR3 size: 12 residues. CDR1 SGHRS and CDR2 YFSETQ come from the germline V gene. CDR3 DNA sequence: TGCGCCAGCAGCTTCCAGAAAGAGACCCAGTACTTC. Translation: CASSFQKETQYF.

CDR3 amino acids: CASRSSFGTQYF. CDR3 sequence (DNA): TGTGCCAGCAGATCCTCTTTCGGTACGCAGTATTTT. This chain connects TRBV6-5 to TRBJ2-3; no firm D call. The CDR3 totals 12 residues. CDR1 is MNHEY and CDR2 is SVGAGI in the germline V gene. The germline V and J ends were trimmed by 6 bases and 8 bases, with 12 bases remaining between them.